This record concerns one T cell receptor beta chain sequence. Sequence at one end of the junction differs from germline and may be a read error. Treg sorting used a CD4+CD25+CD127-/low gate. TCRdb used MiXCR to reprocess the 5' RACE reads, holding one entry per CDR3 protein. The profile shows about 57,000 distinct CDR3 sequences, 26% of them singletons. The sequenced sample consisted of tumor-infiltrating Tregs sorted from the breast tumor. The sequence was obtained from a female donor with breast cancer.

The CDR3 is CTSNPGTGAYEQYF. DNA for the CDR3: TGTACCAGCAACCCGGGGACAGGGGCCTACGAGCAGTACTTC. The gene calls are TRBV7-9 and TRBJ2-7; 10 nucleotides agree with TRBD1. The CDR3 extends over 14 amino acids. The germline CDR1 and CDR2 sequences are SEHNR and FQNEAQ (reference sequence).